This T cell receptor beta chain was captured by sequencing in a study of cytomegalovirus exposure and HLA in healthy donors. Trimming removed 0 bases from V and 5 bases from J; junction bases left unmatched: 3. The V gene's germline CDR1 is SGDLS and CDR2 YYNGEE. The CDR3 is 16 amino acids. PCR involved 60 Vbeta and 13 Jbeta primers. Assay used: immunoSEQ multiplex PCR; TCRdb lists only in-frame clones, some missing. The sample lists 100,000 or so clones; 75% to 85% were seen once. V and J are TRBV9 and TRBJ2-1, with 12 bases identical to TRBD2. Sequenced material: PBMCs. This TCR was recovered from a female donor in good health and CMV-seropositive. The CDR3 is CASSVASGGADNEQFF. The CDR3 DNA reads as TGTGCCAGCAGCGTAGCTAGCGGGGGGGCAGACAATGAGCAGTTCTTC.